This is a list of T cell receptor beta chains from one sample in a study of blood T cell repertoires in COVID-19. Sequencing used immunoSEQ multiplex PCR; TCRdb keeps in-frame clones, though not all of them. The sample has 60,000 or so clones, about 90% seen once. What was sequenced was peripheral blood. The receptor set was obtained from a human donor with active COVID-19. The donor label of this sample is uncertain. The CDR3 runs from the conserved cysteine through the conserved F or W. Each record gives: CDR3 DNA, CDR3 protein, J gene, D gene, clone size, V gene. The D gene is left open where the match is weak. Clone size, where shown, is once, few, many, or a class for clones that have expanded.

CDR3nt: TGTGCCAGCAGCCAGGGACAGGACAGCTCCTACGAGCAGTACTTC; CDR3aa: CASSQGQDSSYEQYF; j_gene: TRBJ2-7; d_gene: TRBD1; abundance: .; v_gene: TRBV5-5
CDR3nt: TGTGCCAGCAGTGGACAGGGGATGGAGAACACCGGGGAGCTGTTTTTT; CDR3aa: CASSGQGMENTGELFF; j_gene: TRBJ2-2; d_gene: TRBD1; abundance: once; v_gene: TRBV6-6
CDR3nt: TGCGCCAGCAGCTTAGGGACTAGCGGCCCGTTGATCGACGAGCAGTACTTC; CDR3aa: CASSLGTSGPLIDEQYF; j_gene: TRBJ2-7; d_gene: TRBD2; abundance: few; v_gene: TRBV5-1
CDR3nt: TGTGCCAACGGGGGGGGGTCTAGCACAGATACGCAGTATTTT; CDR3aa: CANGGGSSTDTQYF; j_gene: TRBJ2-3; d_gene: TRBD2; abundance: .; v_gene: TRBV6-5
CDR3nt: TGTGCCAGCAGCCTCAACAGGGGAGGAGAAAAACTGTTTTTT; CDR3aa: CASSLNRGGEKLFF; j_gene: TRBJ1-4; d_gene: TRBD1; abundance: .; v_gene: TRBV11-1
CDR3nt: TGTGCCAGTACCCTCGGGACTCTGGGCGCAGATACGCAGTATTTT; CDR3aa: CASTLGTLGADTQYF; j_gene: TRBJ2-3; d_gene: .; abundance: .; v_gene: TRBV19
CDR3nt: TGCGCCAGCAGCCAAGAACAGACCAACTATGGCTACACCTTC; CDR3aa: CASSQEQTNYGYTF; j_gene: TRBJ1-2; d_gene: .; abundance: .; v_gene: TRBV4-3
CDR3nt: TGTGCCAGCAGTAGGGGATTAATGAACACTGAAGCTTTCTTT; CDR3aa: CASSRGLMNTEAFF; j_gene: TRBJ1-1; d_gene: .; abundance: .; v_gene: TRBV27
CDR3nt: TGTGCCAGCAGCTTTCCTCCGGGACAGGGGGTATTC; CDR3aa: CASSFPPGQGVF; j_gene: TRBJ2-7; d_gene: TRBD1; abundance: .; v_gene: TRBV11-3
CDR3nt: TGCGCCAGCAGCTCGATGACAGGGAGCACTGAAGCTTTCTTT; CDR3aa: CASSSMTGSTEAFF; j_gene: TRBJ1-1; d_gene: TRBD1; abundance: .; v_gene: TRBV5-1
CDR3nt: TGTGCCATCAGTTCTCAGGGGGAAAGGGACGAGCAGTACTTC; CDR3aa: CAISSQGERDEQYF; j_gene: TRBJ2-7; d_gene: TRBD1; abundance: once; v_gene: TRBV10-3
CDR3nt: TGTGCCAGCAGCTCGAGTTGGGAGCGGGTTGGAACAGATACGCAGTATTTT; CDR3aa: CASSSSWERVGTDTQYF; j_gene: TRBJ2-3; d_gene: .; abundance: .; v_gene: TRBV11-2
CDR3nt: TGTGCCAGCAGCAACGGGGGGGAAGTCATATCAGATACGCAGTATTTT; CDR3aa: CASSNGGEVISDTQYF; j_gene: TRBJ2-3; d_gene: TRBD2; abundance: .; v_gene: TRBV5-4
CDR3nt: TGTGCCAGCAGTGTAGCGGGCTGGTCCTACAATGAGCAGTTCTTC; CDR3aa: CASSVAGWSYNEQFF; j_gene: TRBJ2-1; d_gene: TRBD2; abundance: .; v_gene: TRBV28
CDR3nt: TGTGCCAGCAGTTTACTTCAAGGACAGGGGTTCACTGAAGCTTTCTTT; CDR3aa: CASSLLQGQGFTEAFF; j_gene: TRBJ1-1; d_gene: TRBD1; abundance: .; v_gene: TRBV28
CDR3nt: TGTGCCAGCAGCAACCCGACGGCCCAGAGAGGTAGCGGGAAAATAGAGCAGTACTTC; CDR3aa: CASSNPTAQRGSGKIEQYF; j_gene: TRBJ2-7; d_gene: .; abundance: .; v_gene: TRBV21-1
CDR3nt: TGTGCCAGCTCACCTACGAGTAACACTGAAGCTTTCTTT; CDR3aa: CASSPTSNTEAFF; j_gene: TRBJ1-1; d_gene: .; abundance: .; v_gene: TRBV18
CDR3nt: TGTGCCAGCAGCGTCGAGGTAGGTCATGGCCTCATCGGGGCCAACGTCCTGACTTTC; CDR3aa: CASSVEVGHGLIGANVLTF; j_gene: TRBJ2-6; d_gene: .; abundance: .; v_gene: TRBV9
CDR3nt: TGCGCCAGCATGGGCTCACTTTACGAGCAGTACTTC; CDR3aa: CASMGSLYEQYF; j_gene: TRBJ2-7; d_gene: .; abundance: .; v_gene: TRBV5-1
CDR3nt: TGTGCCAGCAGCTTGGGCGGGGAGAACAATGAGCAGTTCTTC; CDR3aa: CASSLGGENNEQFF; j_gene: TRBJ2-1; d_gene: .; abundance: once; v_gene: TRBV5-4
CDR3nt: TGTGCCTGGAGTGAATTCCGGGGTCTTGACACTGAAGCTTTCTTT; CDR3aa: CAWSEFRGLDTEAFF; j_gene: TRBJ1-1; d_gene: .; abundance: .; v_gene: TRBV30
CDR3nt: TGTGCCACCGAGGGACAGTCCCTCTATAGCAATCAGCCCCAGCATTTT; CDR3aa: CATEGQSLYSNQPQHF; j_gene: TRBJ1-5; d_gene: TRBD1; abundance: few; v_gene: TRBV19
CDR3nt: TGTGCCAGCAGTCGTTCCACTGAAGAGGAGCTGTTTTTT; CDR3aa: CASSRSTEEELFF; j_gene: TRBJ2-2; d_gene: .; abundance: .; v_gene: TRBV5-4
CDR3nt: TGTGCCATCAGGGGCAGGGCACCGTACGAGCAGTACTTC; CDR3aa: CAIRGRAPYEQYF; j_gene: TRBJ2-7; d_gene: .; abundance: .; v_gene: TRBV10-3
CDR3nt: TGTGCCAGCAGCCCTAGGACTAGCGGAAGCACAGATACGCAGTATTTT; CDR3aa: CASSPRTSGSTDTQYF; j_gene: TRBJ2-3; d_gene: TRBD2; abundance: .; v_gene: TRBV5-8
CDR3nt: TGTGCCACGGGTGGAAGGGAGAGGACCGGGGAGCTGTTTTTT; CDR3aa: CATGGRERTGELFF; j_gene: TRBJ2-2; d_gene: .; abundance: .; v_gene: TRBV11-2
CDR3nt: TGCGCCAGCAGCCTCGGGACAGGGGCGATCTACGAGCAGTACTTC; CDR3aa: CASSLGTGAIYEQYF; j_gene: TRBJ2-7; d_gene: TRBD1; abundance: .; v_gene: TRBV5-1
CDR3nt: TGTGCCAGTAGTTTCGGACAGGGAACCTACGAGCAGTACTTC; CDR3aa: CASSFGQGTYEQYF; j_gene: TRBJ2-7; d_gene: TRBD1; abundance: .; v_gene: TRBV19
CDR3nt: TGTGCCAGCAGTTTCAACCTCCGGGAGGTAAACATTCAGTACTTC; CDR3aa: CASSFNLREVNIQYF; j_gene: TRBJ2-4; d_gene: TRBD2; abundance: .; v_gene: TRBV6-6
CDR3nt: TGCGCCAGCAGCCAAGATGACCTGTCTAGCGGGGGGGCCCAAGATACGCAGTATTTT; CDR3aa: CASSQDDLSSGGAQDTQYF; j_gene: TRBJ2-3; d_gene: TRBD2; abundance: .; v_gene: TRBV4-1
CDR3nt: TGCGCCAGCAGCTTGGTAGCGCTAGCGGGTCACCAAGAGACCCAGTACTTC; CDR3aa: CASSLVALAGHQETQYF; j_gene: TRBJ2-5; d_gene: TRBD2; abundance: .; v_gene: TRBV5-1
CDR3nt: TGTGCCACCCGCGGGGCGGGGCTGGTCGAGCAGTACTTC; CDR3aa: CATRGAGLVEQYF; j_gene: TRBJ2-7; d_gene: .; abundance: .; v_gene: TRBV27
CDR3nt: TGTGCCAGCAGCCTACGGCTGGGGGCAGGCACTGAAGCTTTCTTT; CDR3aa: CASSLRLGAGTEAFF; j_gene: TRBJ1-1; d_gene: .; abundance: .; v_gene: TRBV14
CDR3nt: TGTGCCAGCAGCCAAGACCGGGACCCCGGGGGATATGGCTACACCTTC; CDR3aa: CASSQDRDPGGYGYTF; j_gene: TRBJ1-2; d_gene: .; abundance: .; v_gene: TRBV14
CDR3nt: TGCGCCTCCACTGGTTTGCCGACTAGCGGGGAGACCCAGTACTTC; CDR3aa: CASTGLPTSGETQYF; j_gene: TRBJ2-5; d_gene: TRBD2; abundance: .; v_gene: TRBV10-2
CDR3nt: TGTGCCAGCAGCCAGGACAGGGAGCCCCAGCATTTT; CDR3aa: CASSQDREPQHF; j_gene: TRBJ1-5; d_gene: TRBD1; abundance: .; v_gene: TRBV7-9
CDR3nt: TGTGCCAGCAGTGAAATATGGCCAAAGCAAGAGACCCAGTACTTC; CDR3aa: CASSEIWPKQETQYF; j_gene: TRBJ2-5; d_gene: .; abundance: few; v_gene: TRBV2
CDR3nt: TGTGCCACCAGTGATTTGGCCCAAGAAGTGAGAAGAGAGCAGTACTTC; CDR3aa: CATSDLAQEVRREQYF; j_gene: TRBJ2-7; d_gene: .; abundance: .; v_gene: TRBV24-1
CDR3nt: TGTGCCAGCAGTTCACTAGCGGAGGGCCAAGAGACCCAGTACTTC; CDR3aa: CASSSLAEGQETQYF; j_gene: TRBJ2-5; d_gene: TRBD2; abundance: .; v_gene: TRBV28
CDR3nt: TGTGCCAGCAGCTCCAGACAGGGAAACACCATATATTTT; CDR3aa: CASSSRQGNTIYF; j_gene: TRBJ1-3; d_gene: .; abundance: .; v_gene: TRBV7-2
CDR3nt: TGTGCCAGCAGCCTTGGACGGGACAGGGCAAGCAATCAGCCCCAGCATTTT; CDR3aa: CASSLGRDRASNQPQHF; j_gene: TRBJ1-5; d_gene: TRBD1; abundance: .; v_gene: TRBV5-6
CDR3nt: TGCGCCAGCAGCATCGGACTAGCGCACACCGGGGAGCTGTTTTTT; CDR3aa: CASSIGLAHTGELFF; j_gene: TRBJ2-2; d_gene: TRBD2; abundance: .; v_gene: TRBV4-1
CDR3nt: TGTGCCAGCAGTTACATTAGCGGGGGCTACGAGCAGTACTTC; CDR3aa: CASSYISGGYEQYF; j_gene: TRBJ2-7; d_gene: TRBD2; abundance: .; v_gene: TRBV6-2/TRBV6-3
CDR3nt: TGTGCCAGCAGTACCTACAGGGGACCGCAGTACTTC; CDR3aa: CASSTYRGPQYF; j_gene: TRBJ2-7; d_gene: TRBD1; abundance: .; v_gene: TRBV27
CDR3nt: TGCGCCAGCAACAACGGGAGGGTTACGAACACTGAAGCTTTCTTT; CDR3aa: CASNNGRVTNTEAFF; j_gene: TRBJ1-1; d_gene: .; abundance: .; v_gene: TRBV5-1
CDR3nt: TGCGCCAGCAGCCCTAATGAAAATACCGGGGAGCTGTTTTTT; CDR3aa: CASSPNENTGELFF; j_gene: TRBJ2-2; d_gene: .; abundance: .; v_gene: TRBV4-3
CDR3nt: TGTGCCAGCAGCTTAGGAGCCCTTACCGGGGAGCTGTTTTTT; CDR3aa: CASSLGALTGELFF; j_gene: TRBJ2-2; d_gene: .; abundance: .; v_gene: TRBV7-2
CDR3nt: TGTGCCAGCAGCTTAGCTCTAGCGGGGGGTTGGGATGAGCAGTTCTTC; CDR3aa: CASSLALAGGWDEQFF; j_gene: TRBJ2-1; d_gene: TRBD2; abundance: .; v_gene: TRBV11-3
CDR3nt: TGTGCCAGCAGCCGGTGGACTAGCGGCAAACAAGAGACCCAGTACTTC; CDR3aa: CASSRWTSGKQETQYF; j_gene: TRBJ2-5; d_gene: TRBD2; abundance: .; v_gene: TRBV14
CDR3nt: TGTGCCAGCTCACCACGGGGGGGCGGTGAAGCTTTCTTT; CDR3aa: CASSPRGGGEAFF; j_gene: TRBJ1-1; d_gene: .; abundance: .; v_gene: TRBV18
CDR3nt: TGTGCCAGCAGCCTTCGGACAGGGGGCTACATTCAGTACTTC; CDR3aa: CASSLRTGGYIQYF; j_gene: TRBJ2-4; d_gene: TRBD1; abundance: .; v_gene: TRBV5-8
CDR3nt: TGTGCCAGCAGCTCCAACCGACAGGGAGGATCCTACGAGCAGTACTTC; CDR3aa: CASSSNRQGGSYEQYF; j_gene: TRBJ2-7; d_gene: .; abundance: .; v_gene: TRBV7-2